Shown below are 31 T cell receptor beta chains from a single sample sequenced in a study of T-cell reconstitution after alpha-beta-depleted transplantation in children. Unique molecular identifiers tagged the TCRbeta library. TCRdb reprocessed the PCR reads via MiXCR and lists one record per CDR3 protein. This sample has about 440,000 distinct CDR3 sequences, with approximately 41% found just once. This sample comprised PBMCs, obtained before TCRalphabeta/CD19-depleted stem cell transplant. The receptors stem from a girl aged 2 to 9 with aplastic anemia, due to receive a stem cell transplant.

The DNA for the CDR3 is TGTGCCAGCAGCCAAGCCCCGACTAGCGGGACTGGAGATACGCAGTATTTT. Encoded protein: CASSQAPTSGTGDTQYF. The chain links TRBV4-2 to TRBJ2-3, with TRBD2 matching over 11 bases. CDR3 length equals 17 residues. The ends lost 1 base at V and 5 bases at J; junction bases unmatched: 8. Looked up from germline, CDR1 is LGHNA and CDR2 is YNFKEQ.

The chain uses TRBV20-1 and TRBJ2-5, with TRBD2 identical over 8 bases. The CDR3 sequence is 14 residues long. CDR1 DFQATT and CDR2 SNEGSKA come from the germline V gene (reference sequence). The V gene end was trimmed by 4 bases and the J gene end by 5 bases; junction bases not matched to a gene: 9. The CDR3 DNA is TGCAGTGCTACCTCGACTAGCGTCCAGGAGACCCAGTACTTC. This codes for CSATSTSVQETQYF.

The V gene is TRBV12-3 or TRBV12-4, the J gene TRBJ2-5; perhaps TRBD1 as D (5 bases). Trimming removed 3 bases from V and 5 bases from J, with 13 bases in between. This CDR3 contains 14 residues. The CDR3 here is CASSFRAGRETQYF. The CDR3 nucleotides read TGTGCCAGCAGTTTTCGCGCAGGGCGGGAGACCCAGTACTTC.

The genes are TRBV5-1 and TRBJ2-7; D gene uncertain. V lost 0 bases and J lost 1, with 8 bases in between. This CDR3 has 14 amino acids. Germline V gene data show CDR1 as SGHRS and CDR2 as YFSETQ. In nucleotides, the CDR3 is TGCGCCAGCAGCTTGGACAGCGTTTCCTACGAGCAGTACTTC. This sequence encodes CASSLDSVSYEQYF.

The CDR3 DNA reads TGTGCCAGCAGTGATCCGGGTCTCTCAGGGGATAATTCACCCCTCCACTTT. Amino acids: CASSDPGLSGDNSPLHF. The chain recombines TRBV6-1 with TRBJ1-6, with a possible D match to TRBD1 (6 bases). CDR1 is MNHNS, CDR2 SASEGT, per germline. Trimming stripped 3 bases from V and 5 bases from J, with 17 bases between. This CDR3 region has 17 residues.

J is TRBJ2-7 and V is TRBV20-1; no clear D. The CDR3 has 13 amino acids. V was pared by 4 bases and J by 3 bases, with 13 bases between. Germline CDR1 reads DFQATT; CDR2 reads SNEGSKA (reference sequence). In DNA form, the CDR3 reads TGCAGTGCTATGGACCCCCTCAACTACGAGCAGTACTTC. Residues: CSAMDPLNYEQYF.

The rearrangement uses TRBV28 and TRBJ2-7; 12 nucleotides line up with TRBD2. CDR1 MDHEN and CDR2 SYDVKM come from the germline V gene. Unmatched junction bases numbered 6, after V lost 4 bases and J lost 2 bases. The CDR3 runs 16 residues. The CDR3 loop reads CASSWPGLAGAYEQYF. The CDR3, as DNA: TGTGCCAGCAGTTGGCCGGGACTAGCGGGTGCCTACGAGCAGTACTTC. The whole variable domain, remainder taken from reference TRBV28 and TRBJ2-7, is DVKVTQSSRYLVKRTGEKVFLECVQDMDHENMFWYRQDPGLGLRLIYFSYDVKMKEKGDIPEGYSVSREKKERFSLILESASTNQTSMYLCASSWPGLAGAYEQYFGPGTRLTVT.

On this clonotype: A much larger clone sits a single nucleotide away, making a read error possible. The chain recombines TRBV12-3 or TRBV12-4 with TRBJ2-1; D could derive from TRBD1 or TRBD2 (6 bases each). Trimming took off 6 bases at V and 8 bases at J, with 20 bases between the two ends. This CDR3 comprises 15 residues. The CDR3: CASRIGGAEDYEQFF. CDR3 bases: TGTGCCAGCAGGATCGGGGGCGCCGAGGACTATGAGCAGTTCTTC.

This clonotype was seen at least ten times. The rearrangement uses TRBV5-5 and TRBJ2-5; TRBD2 agrees at 13 bases. Germline V gene data show CDR1 as SGHKS and CDR2 as YYEKEE (reference sequence). V was pared by 4 bases and J by 2 bases, with 2 bases of the junction left unmatched. The CDR3 consists of 15 residues. CDR3 region: CASSLGLAGQETQYF. Here the CDR3 DNA reads TGTGCCAGCAGCCTGGGACTAGCGGGGCAAGAGACCCAGTACTTC.

The chain carries TRBV19 and TRBJ2-1; possibly TRBD2 for D (6 bases). Germline CDR1 LNHDA, CDR2 SQIVND (reference sequence). The V gene lost 5 bases and the J gene lost 8 bases, with 16 bases spanning the gap. The CDR3 is made up of 14 amino acids. CDR3 sequence (DNA): TGTGCCAGTAGTGCCACGGGAGACGCGTATGAGCAGTTCTTC. Residues: CASSATGDAYEQFF. Full variable domain (outside the CDR3, taken from reference TRBV19 and TRBJ2-1): DGGITQSPKYLFRKEGQNVTLSCEQNLNHDAMYWYRQDPGQGLRLIYYSQIVNDFQKGDIAEGYSVSREKKESFPLTVTSAQKNPTAFYLCASSATGDAYEQFFGPGTRLTVL.

This clonotype was counted between two and nine times. The chain links TRBV29-1 to TRBJ2-5, with no clear D. The ends were cut back, 1 base at V and 5 bases at J, with 11 bases in the middle. CDR3 length: 13 residues. The germline CDR1 and CDR2 sequences are SQVTM and ANQGSEA. CDR3 bases: TGCAGCGTTGAAGTCCCTAGTCGGGAGACCCAGTACTTC. Encoded protein: CSVEVPSRETQYF.

This clonotype was counted a few times. This chain joins TRBV20-1 and TRBJ2-1; 7 nucleotides match TRBD2. V gave up 3 bases and J gave up 11 bases; unmatched junction bases: 10. This CDR3 region has 13 residues. The germline CDR1 and CDR2 sequences are DFQATT and SNEGSKA (reference sequence). The CDR3 here is CSARPGEGGKQFF. The CDR3 DNA is TGCAGTGCTAGGCCCGGGGAGGGAGGTAAGCAGTTCTTC.

There are many counts of this clonotype. The chain carries TRBV9 and TRBJ2-2, with no clear D. The CDR3 spans 13 residues. Germline values: CDR1 SGDLS, CDR2 YYNGEE. Between the trimmed V and J ends, which lost 0 bases and 4 bases, there was a span of 4 bases. CDR3 DNA: TGTGCCAGCAGCGTAGTAGTCACCGGGGAGCTGTTTTTT. This codes for CASSVVVTGELFF.

This clonotype was seen ten or more times. The J gene is TRBJ1-6, the V gene TRBV5-1; D remains unclear. V lost 1 base to trimming and J lost 8 bases, with 16 bases between them. Germline assignment: CDR1 SGHRS and CDR2 YFSETQ. The CDR3 is made up of 16 amino acids. The CDR3 sequence: CASSLLTAGRDSPLHF. CDR3 coding DNA: TGCGCCAGCAGCTTGCTAACAGCGGGAAGGGATTCACCCCTCCACTTT.

J is TRBJ2-7 and V is TRBV7-2; D is undetermined. The CDR3 covers 14 residues. V was shortened by 4 bases and J by 7 bases, with 17 bases between the two germline ends. Germline loops: CDR1 SGHTA, CDR2 FQGNSA. The CDR3 loop is CASSYLLPVSEQYF. DNA of the CDR3: TGTGCCAGCAGCTATCTCTTACCCGTCTCGGAGCAGTACTTC.

This clonotype showed up many times. The J gene is TRBJ1-1, the V gene TRBV5-1; D call uncertain. The CDR3 loop spans 12 amino acids. Germline CDR1 is SGHRS and CDR2 is YFSETQ. The germline V and J ends were trimmed by 4 bases and 1 base, with 5 bases remaining between them. Here the CDR3 reads CASSRQNTEAFF. In DNA form, the CDR3 reads TGCGCCAGCAGCCGACAGAACACTGAAGCTTTCTTT.

This sequence joins TRBV20-1 and TRBJ2-7, with TRBD2 identical over 10 bases. V trimming: 0 bases; J trimming: 3 bases; junction bases outside the gene matches: 5. The germline V gene has CDR1 DFQATT and CDR2 SNEGSKA (reference sequence). The CDR3 spans 15 residues. In DNA, the CDR3 is TGCAGTGCTAGAGATCAAGGGACTAGCGTCTACGAGCAGTACTTC. Encoded protein: CSARDQGTSVYEQYF.

As DNA, the CDR3 is TGCGCCAGCAGCTTGCAGTGGTCGGGCAAGGGGGTATATAGCAATCAGCCCCAGCATTTT. This gives the protein CASSLQWSGKGVYSNQPQHF. This rearrangement joins TRBV5-1 to TRBJ1-5; TRBD1 is a possible D gene (6 bases). Germline V gene sequence: CDR1 SGHRS, CDR2 YFSETQ. V lost 1 base to trimming and J lost 0 bases, with 23 bases between them. CDR3 length: 20 amino acids.

This chain joins TRBV28 and TRBJ2-7, with a weak D call TRBD1 (6 bases). The CDR3 length is 14 residues. V lost 3 bases and J 0 bases, leaving 9 bases between the germline ends. CDR1 and CDR2 from the germline V gene are MDHEN and SYDVKM. CDR3 in DNA: TGTGCCAGCAGTTTGGGACAATACTCCTACGAGCAGTACTTC. Protein sequence: CASSLGQYSYEQYF.

This clonotype was observed a handful of times. The chain is built from TRBV5-5 and TRBJ2-7; 7 bases map to TRBD1. CDR3 length equals 14 residues. With 0 bases clipped from V and 4 bases from J, the junction kept 4 bases outside the gene matches. Germline-derived CDR1 and CDR2 are SGHKS and YYEKEE (reference sequence). This CDR3 reads CASSLEGGPYEQYF. DNA of the CDR3: TGTGCCAGCAGCTTGGAAGGGGGCCCTTACGAGCAGTACTTC.

The chain couples TRBV3-1 to TRBJ2-7; 7 bases match TRBD2. Germline V CDR1 and CDR2: LGHDT, YNNKEL (reference sequence). Trimming took 4 bases from V and 1 from J; bases not matched to a gene: 7. CDR3 size: 15 residues. Here the CDR3 reads CASSPGRAPSYEQYF. The CDR3 DNA sequence: TGTGCCAGCAGCCCAGGGAGGGCCCCTTCCTACGAGCAGTACTTC.

There are many counts of this clonotype. This chain joins TRBV5-1 and TRBJ2-5, with 13 bases lining up with TRBD2. Germline assignment: CDR1 SGHRS and CDR2 YFSETQ. This CDR3 is built from 16 residues. Trimming at V came to 4 bases and at J to 5 bases, leaving 8 bases not matched to a gene. The CDR3 coding sequence is TGCGCCAGCAGCGTAGGACTAGCGGGAGTAGGGGAGACCCAGTACTTC. It encodes CASSVGLAGVGETQYF.

The genes are TRBV28 and TRBJ1-4; D is unclear. The CDR3 consists of 14 residues. Germline-derived CDR1 and CDR2 are MDHEN and SYDVKM. V shed 6 bases and J shed 2 bases, with 10 bases lying between them. CDR3 sequence reads: CASSPRRTNEKLFF. CDR3 DNA sequence: TGTGCCAGCAGCCCCCGTCGGACTAATGAAAAACTGTTTTTT.

CDR3 in DNA: TGTGCCAGCAGCCCGTTGTTTGCCTCCTACGAGCAGTACTTC. Encoded protein: CASSPLFASYEQYF. The chain employs TRBV28 and TRBJ2-7; D remains ambiguous. This CDR3 contains 14 residues. V was trimmed by 6 bases and J by 0 bases, leaving 12 bases between them. CDR1 and CDR2 from the germline V gene are MDHEN and SYDVKM.

The table lists this clonotype with many counts. The chain employs TRBV5-1 and TRBJ2-1; TRBD2 matches at 13 bases. This CDR3 has 18 amino acids. J was trimmed by 5 bases and V by 3 bases; bases with no gene match: 11. CDR1 and CDR2 (germline): SGHRS, YFSETQ. CDR3 sequence reads: CASSSGTSGTVGNNEQFF. CDR3 DNA sequence: TGCGCCAGCAGCTCCGGGACTAGCGGGACAGTGGGCAACAATGAGCAGTTCTTC.

In its sample, this clonotype was seen once. The V call is TRBV5-1, the J call TRBJ1-1, with 12 bases that match TRBD1. J lost 4 bases, V lost 1 base, and 14 bases had no gene match. There are 19 residues in the CDR3. From germline, CDR1 is SGHRS and CDR2 YFSETQ. The CDR3 reads CASSLRGEGTGGLSTEAFF. The DNA of the CDR3 is TGCGCCAGCAGCTTGAGGGGTGAAGGGACAGGGGGCTTAAGCACTGAAGCTTTCTTT. The full variable domain, its missing parts supplied by reference TRBV5-1 and TRBJ1-1, is KAGVTQTPRYLIKTRGQQVTLSCSPISGHRSVSWYQQTPGQGLQFLFEYFSETQRNKGNFPGRFSGRQFSNSRSEMNVSTLELGDSALYLCASSLRGEGTGGLSTEAFFGQGTRLTVV.

This clonotype was recorded at least ten times. This chain links TRBV11-3 with TRBJ2-7; D is unclear. Germline V gene data show CDR1 as SGHNT and CDR2 as YENEEA. The CDR3 consists of 13 residues. V was trimmed by 2 bases and J by 5 bases, leaving 10 bases between them. The CDR3 DNA sequence: TGTGCCAGCAGCTTAAGTTACCGGGACGAGCAGTACTTC. Amino acids: CASSLSYRDEQYF.

The CDR3 DNA reads TGTGCCAGCAGTTTTATGGCGGGAACAACTGATACGCAGTATTTT. Protein product: CASSFMAGTTDTQYF. The J gene is TRBJ2-3, the V gene TRBV28; the D gene is possibly TRBD2 (6 bases). V was pared by 3 bases and J by 6 bases, with 16 bases between. The CDR3 has 15 amino acids. Germline assignment: CDR1 MDHEN and CDR2 SYDVKM.

CDR3 in amino acids: CATSRDPSGGTDTQYF. Written as DNA, the CDR3 is TGTGCCACCAGCAGAGATCCATCGGGCGGGACAGATACGCAGTATTTT. This chain links TRBV15 with TRBJ2-3, with a possible D match to TRBD2 (5 bases). Germline V gene lookup returns CDR1 LNHNV and CDR2 YYDKDF (reference sequence). CDR3 length equals 16 residues. Between the trimmed V and J ends, which lost 0 bases and 3 bases, there was a span of 13 bases.

This clonotype was seen more than once but under ten times. This rearrangement joins TRBV19 to TRBJ2-1, with D perhaps assigned TRBD1 or TRBD2 (6 bases each). Per the germline V gene, CDR1 is LNHDA and CDR2 is SQIVND (reference sequence). Trimming removed 4 bases at V and 4 bases at J, with 17 bases between. The CDR3 sequence is 16 residues long. CDR3 nucleotides: TGTGCCAGTAGTAATAGCGGACAGAATCTTTACAATGAGCAGTTCTTC. This translates into CASSNSGQNLYNEQFF.

This clonotype was counted many times. V is TRBV11-2 and J is TRBJ1-2, with no clear D. The CDR3 spans 14 residues. Germline V gives CDR1 SGHAT, CDR2 FQNNGV. V was trimmed by 1 base and J by 2 bases, leaving 8 bases between them. The CDR3 DNA reads TGTGCCAGCAGCTTAGTAGGGCAGAACTATGGCTACACCTTC. This codes for CASSLVGQNYGYTF. Using reference TRBV11-2 and TRBJ1-2 for the parts outside the CDR3, the full variable domain is EAGVAQSPRYKIIEKRQSVAFWCNPISGHATLYWYQQILGQGPKLLIQFQNNGVVDDSQLPKDRFSAERLKGVDSTLKIQPAKLEDSAVYLCASSLVGQNYGYTFGSGTRLTVV.